This T cell receptor (beta chain) is drawn from a study of blood T cell repertoires in COVID-19. Profiling relied on immunoSEQ multiplex PCR, and the TCRdb table lists in-frame clones only, not all of them. This table holds more than 250,000 clones, about nine tenths found once. Germline CDR1 is SGHNT and CDR2 is YYREEE (reference sequence). V lost 6 bases to trimming and J lost 1 base, with 16 bases between them. This CDR3 has 15 residues. This clone was detected only a few times. The sample was peripheral blood. The sequence derives from a woman younger than 45 with COVID-19, enrolled during active disease. The chain joins TRBV5-4 to TRBJ1-2, with D unresolved. The DNA of the CDR3 is TGTGCCAGCACCGATCGGCGGAACCTTAACTATGGCTACACCTTC. Protein product: CASTDRRNLNYGYTF.